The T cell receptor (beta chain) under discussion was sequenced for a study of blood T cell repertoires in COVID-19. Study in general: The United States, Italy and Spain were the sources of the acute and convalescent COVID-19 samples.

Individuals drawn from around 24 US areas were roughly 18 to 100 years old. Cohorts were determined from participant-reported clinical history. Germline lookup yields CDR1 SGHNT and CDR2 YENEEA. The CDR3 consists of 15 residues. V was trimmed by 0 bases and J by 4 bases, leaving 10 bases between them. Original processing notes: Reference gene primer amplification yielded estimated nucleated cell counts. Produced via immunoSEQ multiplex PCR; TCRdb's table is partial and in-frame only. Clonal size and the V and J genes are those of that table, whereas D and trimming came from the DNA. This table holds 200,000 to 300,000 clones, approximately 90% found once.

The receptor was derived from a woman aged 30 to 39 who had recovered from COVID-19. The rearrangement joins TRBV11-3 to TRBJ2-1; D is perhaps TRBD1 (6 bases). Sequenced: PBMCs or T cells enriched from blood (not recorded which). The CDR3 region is CASSLDQGQYNEQFF. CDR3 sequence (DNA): TGTGCCAGCAGCTTAGATCAGGGGCAGTACAATGAGCAGTTCTTC.